Below, one TCR beta chain is given with its context. What it recognizes is unknown. At one end the junction does not follow the germline gene, possibly because of a read error. This CDR3 contains 14 residues. Per the germline V gene, CDR1 is MGHRA and CDR2 is YSYEKL. The donors (healthy individuals) were bone marrow donors. Researchers ran the PCR with 60 Vbeta and 13 Jbeta primers. Sequencing used immunoSEQ multiplex PCR; TCRdb keeps in-frame clones, though not all of them. The repertoire holds 100,000 or so clones, with 78% as singletons. The entry originates in a study of cytomegalovirus exposure and HLA in healthy donors. Study results and limitations: Earlier results showed most TCR beta V segments being productive about 87% or about 30% of the time. Overall, approximately 150 TCR beta chains were annotated as cytomegalovirus-associated. It was shown in a later analysis that HLA-associated TCR beta chains were more clonally expanded than other, equally common chains.

The chain employs TRBV4-1 and TRBJ1-5, with D unresolved. Source material: PBMCs. The receptor comes from a man aged 25-45 years in good health and CMV-seronegative. The CDR3 nucleotides are TGCACCAGCAGCCAAGTTGCGAGCAATCAGCCCCAGCATTTT. It encodes CTSSQVASNQPQHF.